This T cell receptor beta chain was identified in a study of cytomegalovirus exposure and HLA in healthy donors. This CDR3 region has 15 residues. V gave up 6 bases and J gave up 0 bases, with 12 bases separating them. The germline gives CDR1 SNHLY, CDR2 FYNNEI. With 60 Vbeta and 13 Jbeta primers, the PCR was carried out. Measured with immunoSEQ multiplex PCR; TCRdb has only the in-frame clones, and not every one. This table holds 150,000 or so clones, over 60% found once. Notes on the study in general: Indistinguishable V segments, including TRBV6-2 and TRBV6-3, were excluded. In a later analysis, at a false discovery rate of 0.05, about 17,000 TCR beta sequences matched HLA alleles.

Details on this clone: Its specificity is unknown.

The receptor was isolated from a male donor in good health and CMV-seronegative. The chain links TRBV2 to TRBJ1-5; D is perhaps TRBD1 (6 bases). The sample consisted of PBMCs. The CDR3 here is CASRGDTYSNQPQHF. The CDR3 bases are TGTGCCAGCAGGGGGGACACCTATAGCAATCAGCCCCAGCATTTT.